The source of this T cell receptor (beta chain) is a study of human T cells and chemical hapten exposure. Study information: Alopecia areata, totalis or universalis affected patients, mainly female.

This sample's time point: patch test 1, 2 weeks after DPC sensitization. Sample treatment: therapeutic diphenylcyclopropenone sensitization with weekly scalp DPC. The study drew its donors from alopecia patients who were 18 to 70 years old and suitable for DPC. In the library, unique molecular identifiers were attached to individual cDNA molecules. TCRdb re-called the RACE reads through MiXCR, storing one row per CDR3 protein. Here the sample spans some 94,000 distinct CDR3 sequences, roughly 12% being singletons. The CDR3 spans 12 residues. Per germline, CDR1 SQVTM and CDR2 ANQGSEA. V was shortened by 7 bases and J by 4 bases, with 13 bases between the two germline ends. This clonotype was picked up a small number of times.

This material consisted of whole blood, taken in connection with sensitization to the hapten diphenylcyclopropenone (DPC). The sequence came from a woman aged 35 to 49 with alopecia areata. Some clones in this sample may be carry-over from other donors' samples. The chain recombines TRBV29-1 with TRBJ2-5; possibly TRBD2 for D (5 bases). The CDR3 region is CSGRRFLETQYF. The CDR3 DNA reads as TGCAGCGGGAGGCGGTTTTTAGAGACCCAGTACTTC.